The 5 T cell receptor beta chains below were found in one sample sequenced in a study of beta chain features in type 1 diabetes. Overall study findings and caveats: Moderate yet significant TCRB CDR3 shortening was seen in Type 1 diabetes patients in all four CD4+ subsets.

No cognate antigen is known for these TCRs. The investigators reverse transcribed all of the isolated RNA, so they sequenced expressed TCRB transcripts. Generated by immunoSEQ multiplex PCR, the TCRdb table keeps only in-frame clones and is missing some. The sample lists around 310,000 clones; about 14% were seen once. The sample consisted of naive CD4+ T cells from blood. The source of these receptors is a woman aged 18-29 years with type 1 diabetes.

This clone was counted only a few times. The chain links TRBV19 to TRBJ2-3, with TRBD1 matching 9 bases. V lost 5 bases, J lost 2 bases, and 5 bases stayed unmatched. This CDR3 region has 15 residues. Looked up from germline, CDR1 is LNHDA and CDR2 is SQIVND (reference sequence). The CDR3: CASSRDRDYTDTQYF. DNA for the CDR3: TGTGCCAGTAGTCGGGACAGGGACTACACAGATACGCAGTATTTT. Based on the CDR3 plus reference TRBV19 and TRBJ2-3, the full variable domain is DGGITQSPKYLFRKEGQNVTLSCEQNLNHDAMYWYRQDPGQGLRLIYYSQIVNDFQKGDIAEGYSVSREKKESFPLTVTSAQKNPTAFYLCASSRDRDYTDTQYFGPGTRLTVL.

This clone was detected ten times or more. This sequence joins TRBV4-3 and TRBJ2-5; D is unclear. Germline lookup yields CDR1 LGHNA and CDR2 YSLEER. The CDR3 contains 13 residues. V was pared by 3 bases and J by 1 base, with 6 bases between. The CDR3 region has the DNA TGCGCCAGCAGCCACGACTCCCAAGAGACCCAGTACTTC. This sequence encodes CASSHDSQETQYF.

A few counts support this clone. The rearrangement uses TRBV28 and TRBJ2-7; 8 nucleotides agree with TRBD2. Germline lookup yields CDR1 MDHEN and CDR2 SYDVKM. There are 13 residues in the CDR3. V dropped 4 bases and J dropped 6; count of bases not matched to a gene: 5. The CDR3 here is CASSWLAGSEQYF. CDR3 sequence (DNA): TGTGCCAGCAGTTGGTTAGCGGGAAGCGAGCAGTACTTC.

In its sample, this clone was seen a few times. This chain uses TRBV29-1 with TRBJ1-2; 7 bases line up with TRBD1. With 4 bases clipped from V and 2 bases from J, the junction kept 4 bases outside the gene matches. Looked up from germline, CDR1 is SQVTM and CDR2 is ANQGSEA. The CDR3 has 13 amino acids. DNA of the CDR3: TGCAGCGTTGGCCGGGGACAGAACTATGGCTACACCTTC. Translated, it gives CSVGRGQNYGYTF.

The chain is built from TRBV2 and TRBJ1-2, with TRBD1 identical over 8 bases. Germline CDR1 reads SNHLY; CDR2 reads FYNNEI. Unmatched junction bases numbered 5, after V lost 4 bases and J lost 7 bases. This CDR3 region has 13 residues. The CDR3 protein is CASSGTGSAGYTF. CDR3 coding DNA: TGTGCCAGCAGTGGGACAGGGTCGGCTGGCTACACCTTC.